The T cell receptor beta chain described here comes from a study of siplizumab effects on memory and regulatory T cells (dated by TCRdb to between 2017 and 2020). About the study as a whole: The study examined how the anti-CD2 antibody siplizumab affects alloreactive T-cell subsets in allogeneic mixed lymphocyte reactions built from human PBMCs.

Study-wide conclusions, independent of this receptor: Unstimulated naive T cells appeared more diverse than memory T cells, and naive cells seemed to contribute substantially to the alloresponse. In reactions with siplizumab, an average of about 75% of mappable alloreactive CD4+ clones were Treg-derived, compared with roughly 30% in control reactions. Because sequences at frequencies below about 10^-5 were poorly captured, only a minor fraction of alloreactive clones could be mapped back to unstimulated subsets. Roughly 80-96% of proliferating CD4+ or CD8+ clones could not be assigned a naive or memory phenotype. Whether proliferating Tregs from siplizumab cultures were suppressive was not functionally confirmed. The cumulative frequency of alloreactive sequences traceable to unstimulated CD4+ memory T cells was significantly reduced by siplizumab.

TCRbeta CDR3 sequencing was performed on sorted unstimulated T cells and on proliferating T cells recovered from mixed lymphocyte reactions. Fresh whole blood from about 11 HLA-typed healthy donors was used as the source from which PBMCs were isolated. The library was made by the immunoSEQ multiplex PCR assay. Around 94,000 TCR templates per sample were assayed on the deep sequencing platform. Genomic DNA extracted from sorted T cells was used for TCRbeta CDR3 sequencing. The authors' analysis ran thus. The R programming language was used for clonal analysis of TCRbeta CDR3 data. Unstimulated samples were compared with post-reaction CFSE-low samples to define alloreactive CD4+ and CD8+ clones. By matching sequences to the repertoires of sorted unstimulated Treg and non-Treg cells, each alloreactive CD4+ clone was assigned a regulatory or non-regulatory origin. TCRdb retrieved this table from immuneACCESS and kept in-frame rearrangements only. Not all clones are present; in checked studies, unresolved V genes account for under half, and no reason is known for the remainder. Clonal size and the V and J genes are those of that table, whereas D and trimming came from the DNA. Here the sample has over 70,000 clones; 75% to 90% occur a single time. Roughly 14% of the sample rests with the top ten.

With regard to this clone: Its recognized antigen is unknown. Within one base of it there is no much larger clone, and no base qualities were kept.

The CDR3 contains 13 residues, cysteine and phenylalanine counted. The only DNA kept is the CDR3, 39 bases in frame from the first base. Taken from the germline V gene, the CDR1 and CDR2 loops are SNHLY and FYNNEI. The V end loses 5 bases and the J end loses 6 bases, and a stretch of 14 bases separates them. The source is a human donor in good health. The chain is assembled from TRBV2 and TRBJ2-7; no D segment can be confidently identified. The specimen was CD4+ T cells sorted from blood. In nucleotide form, the sequence is TGTGCCAGCAGTTCTAATTCGAGGAGCGAGCAGTACTTC. Translation gives CASSSNSRSEQYF.